This entry is about one TCR beta chain. The target of this receptor is not known. The input lacks base qualities; no much larger clone sits a single base away. Systemically healthy Caucasian individuals from Russia, approximately 39 in total and aged about 6 to 95 years, were included as donors. About 10 milliliters of peripheral blood were collected from each donor into EDTA-treated Vacutainer tubes. Ficoll-Paque density-gradient centrifugation was used to isolate PBMCs, with at least 6 million obtained per sample. Trizol reagent was used to extract total RNA from the PBMCs, yielding at least 6 micrograms per sample. The percentages of naive CD45RAhigh/CD27high T cells were determined by flow cytometry on a PBMC aliquot from every donor. Receptors were amplified or captured by 5' RACE. Reads for this sample came from an Illumina HiSeq 2500. The second PCR ran for roughly 6 to 11 cycles and used a J-beta primer mix along with a sample-barcoded 5' primer. A unique molecular identifier was introduced onto each TCR beta cDNA molecule by a template-switch 5' adaptor carrying 12 random nucleotides. Each sample yielded at least 3 million CDR3-containing paired-end reads. First-strand cDNA was synthesized from all RNA with the Mint cDNA synthesis kit, primed by a TRBC-specific oligonucleotide. All cDNA was treated with uracil-DNA glycosylase and then went through a first 18-cycle PCR with the universal primers M1SS and BC2_uni_R. Processing in the source paper ran as follows. Normalization of each sample was performed by random selection of 1 million high-quality reads, each carrying a distinct molecular identifier. Reads sharing molecular identifiers were discarded rather than binned into consensus sequences. MiTCR, set to a Q25 quality threshold and the strictest error-elimination algorithm, was used for CDR3 identification, clonotype clustering and error correction. Lower-bound total TCR beta diversity was estimated with a nonparametric unseen species model using Euler transformation. TCRdb handled the public reads itself, with Q25 trimming in fastp and clone calling in MiXCR, and kept productive beta chains. CDR3 protein sequences are deduplicated, and each keeps its most common genes and DNA. None of the V and J calls come from the authors' own analysis; TCRdb made them. The table for this sample lists some 710,000 distinct CDR3 sequences; 22% of them were counted only once. The ten largest clonotypes hold about 22% of the sample.

Spanning cysteine to phenylalanine, the CDR3 consists of 15 amino acids. Solely the CDR3 DNA is kept, with 45 bases framed from the first base. Relative to germline, V is missing 4 bases and J is missing 5 bases, with 9 bases of the junction outside any gene match. According to the germline V gene (reference sequence), CDR1 reads SGHKS and CDR2 reads YYEKEE. This entry belongs to a study of blood T cells in healthy people across ages (dated by TCRdb to between 2014 and 2016). For the wider study: In model experiments, template switching captured about one uniquely barcoded TCR beta cDNA molecule for every two T cells. Age-related changes in TCR beta repertoire diversity were measured in the study by deep sequencing normalized with unique cDNA molecular identifiers. The donors were divided into four age groups: young (average approximately 17 years), middle-aged (approximately 41), aged (about 56) and long-lived (82). To avoid experimental bias, donors of different ages were distributed randomly across sequencing lanes. Using the same blood draw, the study looked at two additional independent replicas of 1 million unique cDNA reads for two donors, one aged 18 to 30 and the other aged 80 or older.

Here is what the overall study found, with its caveats: Estimates of total diversity from one million sequenced T cells were regarded as lower bounds and underestimates. Because the CMV infection status of the donors was unknown, age-related changes in expanded clonotypes may potentially have been confounded. Since profiling was done on bulk unsorted PBMCs, naive and antigen-experienced compartments could not be conclusively compared. Compared with the aged group, the long-lived group had more naive CD4+ T cells, fewer expanded clones and increased TCR diversity, suggesting age selection. Observed TCR beta diversity per million T cells fell roughly linearly with age, and a significant reduction was already apparent by age approximately 40. A strong correlation was found between observed TCR beta diversity and the percentage of naive T cells measured by flow cytometry.

The TCR comes from a man in his 70s in good health. The rearranged segments are TRBV5-5 and TRBJ1-2, and 9 junctional nucleotides match TRBD1. Specimen: blood. The DNA sequence is given as TGTGCCAGCAGCCAGGGACAGGGAGAGGGGTATGGCTACACCTTC. Its protein product is CASSQGQGEGYGYTF.